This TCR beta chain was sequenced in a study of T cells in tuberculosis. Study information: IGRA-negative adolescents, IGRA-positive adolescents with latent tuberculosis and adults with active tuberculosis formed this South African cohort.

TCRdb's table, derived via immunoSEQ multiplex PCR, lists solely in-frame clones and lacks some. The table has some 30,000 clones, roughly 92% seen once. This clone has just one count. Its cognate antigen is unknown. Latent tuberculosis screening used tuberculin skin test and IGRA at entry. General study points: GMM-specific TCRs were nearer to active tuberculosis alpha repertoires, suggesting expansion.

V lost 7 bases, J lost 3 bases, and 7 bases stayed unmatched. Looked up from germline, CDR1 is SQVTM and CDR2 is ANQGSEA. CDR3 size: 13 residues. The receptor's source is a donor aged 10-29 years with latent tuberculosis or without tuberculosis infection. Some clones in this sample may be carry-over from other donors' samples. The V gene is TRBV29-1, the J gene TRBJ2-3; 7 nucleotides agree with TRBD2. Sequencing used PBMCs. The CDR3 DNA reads TGCAGCGCTACGGGAGGCGGGACAGATACGCAGTATTTT. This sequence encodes CSATGGGTDTQYF.